The 25 T cell receptor beta chains below all came from one sample that was sequenced in a study of blood T cells in healthy people across ages. A sample-barcoded 5' primer and a J-beta primer mix were used in a second PCR of roughly 6 to 11 cycles. TCRdb re-called the 5' RACE reads with MiXCR, one entry per CDR3 protein. The sample lists around 580,000 distinct CDR3 sequences, 47% occurring once. The material sequenced was blood. Receptors were obtained from a man aged 80 or over in good health.

The V gene is TRBV29-1, the J gene TRBJ2-5, with 8 bases aligning to TRBD2. With V trimmed by 3 bases and J by 4 bases, 7 bases remained unmatched. The germline gives CDR1 SQVTM, CDR2 ANQGSEA. This CDR3 contains 14 residues. The CDR3 nucleotides read TGCAGCGTTGACGACAGCGGGAGTGGAGAGACCCAGTACTTC. Amino acids: CSVDDSGSGETQYF. The complete variable domain, with remaining parts taken from reference TRBV29-1 and TRBJ2-5, reads SAVISQKPSRDICQRGTSLTIQCQVDSQVTMMFWYRQQPGQSLTLIATANQGSEATYESGFVIDKFPISRPNLTFSTLTVSNMSPEDSSIYLCSVDDSGSGETQYFGPGTRLLVL.

This clonotype was seen only a few times. The J gene is TRBJ2-1, the V gene TRBV20-1, with D uncertain. The CDR3 is 13 amino acids. V was trimmed by 6 bases and J by 1 base, leaving 10 bases between them. Germline loops: CDR1 DFQATT, CDR2 SNEGSKA (reference sequence). This CDR3 is CSAPMRSYNEQFF. The CDR3 DNA follows: TGCAGTGCCCCTATGAGGTCCTACAATGAGCAGTTCTTC.

This chain links TRBV3-1 with TRBJ2-5; D may be TRBD2 (5 bases). The CDR3 sequence is 17 residues long. Germline V CDR1 and CDR2: LGHDT, YNNKEL (reference sequence). The ends were cut back, 1 base at V and 3 bases at J, with 18 bases in the middle. The CDR3 DNA sequence: TGTGCCAGCAGCCAAGGGCGGACGGCGGGTATGAAAGAGACCCAGTACTTC. It specifies CASSQGRTAGMKETQYF.

With regard to this clonotype: The junction and the germline gene differ at one end; a read error may be behind it. The V gene is TRBV5-1, the J gene TRBJ1-4, with D possibly being TRBD1 (5 bases). The V gene's germline CDR1 is SGHRS and CDR2 YFSETQ. This CDR3 spans 15 amino acids. In DNA, the CDR3 is TGCGCGAGCAGCAACTCGACAGTCGGAGGAGAAAAACTGTTTTTT. It encodes CASSNSTVGGEKLFF.

The gene calls are TRBV4-3 and TRBJ1-2, with 12 bases fitting TRBD1. This CDR3 has 16 amino acids. Germline trimming cut 0 bases from V and 7 bases from J; bases unmatched to any gene: 6. Germline loops: CDR1 LGHNA, CDR2 YSLEER. The CDR3 region has the DNA TGCGCCAGCAGCCAAGATGTGGGGACAGGGGGCTCTGGCTACACCTTC. This translates into CASSQDVGTGGSGYTF.

The sample holds many counts of this clonotype. The V gene is TRBV6-6, the J gene TRBJ2-4; D gene uncertain. Trimming cost V 8 bases and J 0 bases, with 11 bases left between them. Germline V CDR1 and CDR2: MNHNY, SVGAGI (reference sequence). This CDR3 is built from 14 residues. The CDR3 sequence is CASVAEPAKNIQYF. The CDR3 DNA reads as TGTGCCAGCGTGGCAGAACCAGCCAAAAACATTCAGTACTTC.

CDR3 loop: CASSLGKTSGGNEETQYF. The CDR3 DNA follows: TGTGCCAGCAGCTTAGGAAAGACTAGCGGGGGAAACGAAGAGACCCAGTACTTC. This sequence joins TRBV7-9 and TRBJ2-5; 12 bases are shared with TRBD2. V lost 1 base to trimming and J lost 3 bases; unmatched junction nucleotides: 9. The CDR3 extends over 18 amino acids. Germline V gene sequence: CDR1 SEHNR, CDR2 FQNEAQ (reference sequence).

The J gene is TRBJ2-7, the V gene TRBV25-1; the D gene is possibly TRBD1 (6 bases). TRBJ2-5 explains the end of the DNA better; the J call may be wrong. Germline CDR1 is MGHDK and CDR2 is SYGVNS. CDR3 length equals 13 residues. The CDR3 bases are TGTGCCAGCAGTGACCCCGACAGGGAGACCCAGTACTTC. Protein sequence: CASSDPDRETQYF.

The chain combines TRBV24-1 with TRBJ1-1; D uncertain. The germline V and J ends were trimmed by 4 bases and 9 bases, with 11 bases remaining between them. The CDR3 totals 12 residues. Looked up from germline, CDR1 is KGHDR and CDR2 is SFDVKD. The CDR3 loop reads CATSEGNRKAFF. CDR3 in DNA: TGTGCCACCAGTGAAGGAAACAGAAAAGCTTTCTTT.

This chain joins TRBV6-1 and TRBJ1-4, with D unclear. V was trimmed by 3 bases and J by 0 bases, leaving 11 bases between them. CDR1 is MNHNS and CDR2 is SASEGT in the germline V gene. The CDR3 runs to 16 residues. The CDR3 loop is CASSDLGSATNEKLFF. Written as DNA, the CDR3 is TGTGCCAGCAGTGATTTAGGTAGTGCAACTAATGAAAAACTGTTTTTT.

This rearrangement joins TRBV5-5 to TRBJ2-7; D is unresolved. Per germline, CDR1 SGHKS and CDR2 YYEKEE (reference sequence). This CDR3 comprises 15 residues. Trimming stripped 4 bases from V and 0 bases from J, with 14 bases between. DNA of the CDR3: TGTGCCAGCAGCAATGGACGGTCGAGCTCCTACGAGCAGTACTTC. This codes for CASSNGRSSSYEQYF.

The genes are TRBV7-9 and TRBJ1-2; perhaps TRBD1 as D (5 bases). CDR1 and CDR2 from the germline V gene are SEHNR and FQNEAQ (reference sequence). V was trimmed by 5 bases and J by 6 bases, leaving 22 bases between them. CDR3 length equals 16 residues. CDR3: CASSPRLLPGPDGYTF. CDR3 coding DNA: TGTGCCAGCAGCCCGAGGTTGCTGCCAGGGCCAGATGGCTACACCTTC.

The gene calls are TRBV9 and TRBJ2-1; 12 bases line up with TRBD1. V dropped 4 bases and J dropped 6; count of bases not matched to a gene: 8. CDR3 size: 16 residues. Germline V gene data show CDR1 as SGDLS and CDR2 as YYNGEE. CDR3 protein: CASSSPGQGALNEQFF. In DNA form, the CDR3 reads TGTGCCAGCAGCTCCCCGGGACAGGGGGCCCTCAATGAGCAGTTCTTC.

In this sample, this clonotype turned up a few times. The chain joins TRBV6-6 to TRBJ2-1, with D perhaps TRBD1 or TRBD2 (5 bases each). Germline CDR1 MNHNY, CDR2 SVGAGI (reference sequence). V was trimmed by 0 bases and J by 0 bases, leaving 12 bases between them. The CDR3 is made up of 17 amino acids. Written as DNA, the CDR3 is TGTGCCAGCAGTTACTCGAGGGGCAGACCCTCCTACAATGAGCAGTTCTTC. Encoded protein: CASSYSRGRPSYNEQFF.

The V and J genes are TRBV5-1 and TRBJ2-6; the D is unclear. The germline V gene has CDR1 SGHRS and CDR2 YFSETQ. The CDR3 is 17 amino acids. Trimming removed 0 bases at V and 0 bases at J, with 10 bases between. In nucleotides, the CDR3 is TGCGCCAGCAGCTTGGAGTTGTTGAACTCTGGGGCCAACGTCCTGACTTTC. It encodes CASSLELLNSGANVLTF.

The genes are TRBV3-1 and TRBJ2-7; D tentatively reads TRBD1 or TRBD2 (6 bases each). Between the trimmed V and J ends, which lost 4 bases and 5 bases, there was a span of 18 bases. CDR3 length: 15 residues. Germline V lookup: CDR1 LGHDT, CDR2 YNNKEL (reference sequence). The CDR3, as DNA: TGTGCCAGCAGCCCACAAAGGGGGGAGAGGGACGAGCAGTACTTC. Its translation: CASSPQRGERDEQYF.

The chain carries TRBV6-5 and TRBJ2-1; TRBD2 aligns across 12 bases. With V trimmed by 7 bases and J by 7 bases, 11 bases remained unmatched. Germline V CDR1 and CDR2: MNHEY, SVGAGI. This CDR3 is built from 16 residues. DNA of the CDR3: TGTGCCAGCAAACCTAGCGGGGGGGCCGTAGGTAATGAGCAGTTCTTC. It encodes CASKPSGGAVGNEQFF.

The chain joins TRBV5-1 to TRBJ2-3; 15 nucleotides match TRBD2. V lost 5 bases to trimming and J lost 4 bases; unmatched junction nucleotides: 5. The CDR3 consists of 16 residues. Germline CDR1 SGHRS, CDR2 YFSETQ. The CDR3 is CASSPGLAGGADTQYF. The DNA for the CDR3 is TGCGCCAGCAGTCCGGGACTAGCGGGGGGTGCAGATACGCAGTATTTT.

This clonotype appeared many times. The V gene is TRBV7-9, the J gene TRBJ2-5, with D hard to call. V shed 5 bases and J shed 1 base, with 8 bases lying between them. Germline loops: CDR1 SEHNR, CDR2 FQNEAQ (reference sequence). The CDR3 is 13 amino acids. CDR3 amino acids: CASSPRLQETQYF. The DNA of the CDR3 is TGTGCCAGCAGCCCCCGCCTCCAAGAGACCCAGTACTTC.

The chain couples TRBV27 to TRBJ2-3; D ambiguous. V shed 1 base and J shed 4 bases, with 3 bases lying between them. CDR3 length: 12 amino acids. Germline CDR1 MNHEY, CDR2 SMNVEV (reference sequence). The CDR3 loop is CASSLYPDTQYF. CDR3 nucleotides: TGTGCCAGCAGTTTATACCCAGATACGCAGTATTTT.

CDR3 amino acids: CAISELGDRVTDTQYF. In DNA form, the CDR3 reads TGTGCCATCAGTGAGCTAGGAGACAGGGTCACAGATACGCAGTATTTT. The J gene is TRBJ2-3, the V gene TRBV10-3; 7 bases match TRBD1. The J segment lost 2 bases and the V segment lost 2 bases, leaving 7 bases of the junction unmatched. CDR1 is ENHRY and CDR2 is SYGVKD in the germline V gene. The CDR3 has 16 residues.

The V gene is TRBV5-1, the J gene TRBJ1-4; D is unclear. Trimming removed 0 bases from V and 0 bases from J, with 9 bases in between. The germline CDR1 and CDR2 sequences are SGHRS and YFSETQ. The CDR3 contains 16 residues. The CDR3 sequence is CASSLEGQPTNEKLFF. The DNA of the CDR3 is TGCGCCAGCAGCTTGGAAGGGCAGCCAACTAATGAAAAACTGTTTTTT.

A few counts support this clonotype. The rearrangement uses TRBV20-1 and TRBJ2-1; D unresolved. CDR3 length: 15 amino acids. Trimming left V 1 base short and J 2 bases short, with 12 bases between. The germline CDR1 and CDR2 sequences are DFQATT and SNEGSKA (reference sequence). The CDR3 protein is CSARAVFATYNEQFF. In nucleotides, the CDR3 is TGCAGTGCTAGAGCCGTCTTTGCAACCTACAATGAGCAGTTCTTC.

J is TRBJ1-1 and V is TRBV6-1; weak D call: TRBD1 (6 bases). CDR1 is MNHNS, CDR2 SASEGT, per germline. V was pared by 7 bases and J by 1 base, with 16 bases between. CDR3 size: 15 residues. The CDR3 is CASIWGAQGNTEAFF. The CDR3 nucleotides read TGTGCCAGCATATGGGGGGCCCAGGGGAACACTGAAGCTTTCTTT.

The sample holds many counts of this clonotype. The chain carries TRBV27 and TRBJ1-5, with D perhaps matching TRBD1 (6 bases). Germline V gives CDR1 MNHEY, CDR2 SMNVEV (reference sequence). Trimming cost V 6 bases and J 1 base, with 13 bases left between them. The CDR3 sequence is 15 residues long. CDR3 sequence reads: CASSLQGGSNQPQHF. The CDR3 nucleotides read TGTGCCAGCAGCCTACAGGGAGGAAGCAATCAGCCCCAGCATTTT.